The clone carrying this T cell receptor beta chain was counted a few times. This specimen comes from a study of blood T cell repertoires in COVID-19. Original processing notes: The authors estimated nucleated cell counts from reference gene primer amplification. Generated by immunoSEQ multiplex PCR, the TCRdb table keeps only in-frame clones and is missing some. The DNA was the basis for D and trimming; V, J and clone size are from that table. Of a few hundred thousand clones listed, 80% to 90% are singletons. This CDR3 comprises 15 residues. From germline, CDR1 is MRHNA and CDR2 SNTAGT. V trimming: 4 bases; J trimming: 4 bases; junction bases outside the gene matches: 5.

The chain combines TRBV6-4 with TRBJ2-1, with 9 bases aligning to TRBD2. Sequencing used PBMCs or T cells enriched from blood (not recorded which). This receptor was identified in a man aged 30 to 39 who had recovered from COVID-19. The CDR3 sequence is CASSVAAGGYNEQFF. The DNA of the CDR3 is TGTGCCAGCAGTGTAGCAGCGGGGGGTTACAATGAGCAGTTCTTC.